This T cell receptor beta chain was captured by sequencing in a study of cytomegalovirus exposure and HLA in healthy donors. Findings of the study overall: Association with HLA alleles at 0.05 false discovery rate was found for roughly 17,000 TCR beta sequences in a later analysis. Reportedly, cytomegalovirus status was diagnosed with high sensitivity and specificity.

J was trimmed by 1 base and V by 0 bases; bases with no gene match: 4. The CDR3 has 17 residues. CDR1 is LNHNV, CDR2 YYDKDF, per germline (reference sequence). To note about this clone: What it binds is not known.

PCR was performed using 60 Vbeta and 13 Jbeta primers. Profiling relied on immunoSEQ multiplex PCR, and the TCRdb table lists in-frame clones only, not all of them. The sample includes fewer than 150,000 clones, about 80% seen only once; the top ten take 5% to 8%. V usage is TRBV15 and J usage is TRBJ2-2; TRBD2 aligns across 8 bases. The clonotype originates from a woman aged 35 to 49 in good health and CMV-seropositive. Sequenced material: PBMCs. In nucleotides, the CDR3 is TGTGCCACCAGCAGAGATAGGCTAGCGGGGAACACCGGGGAGCTGTTTTTT. Translating it yields CATSRDRLAGNTGELFF.